One and the same sample provided the 21 T cell receptor beta chains below, sequenced in a study of blood T cell repertoires in COVID-19. Profiling relied on immunoSEQ multiplex PCR, and the TCRdb table lists in-frame clones only, not all of them. The profile shows about 330,000 clones, roughly 82% of them singletons. Specimen: peripheral blood. These receptors all come from a woman aged 50 to 65 with acute or convalescent COVID-19.

The gene calls are TRBV24-1 and TRBJ2-1; a possible D gene is TRBD1 (6 bases). The CDR3 contains 16 residues. Germline CDR1 is KGHDR and CDR2 is SFDVKD. Trimming left V 2 bases short and J 2 bases short, with 12 bases between. CDR3 amino acids: CATSDSMGAAYNEQFF. For the CDR3, the DNA is TGTGCCACCAGTGATTCGATGGGGGCTGCCTACAATGAGCAGTTCTTC.

The rearrangement joins TRBV15 to TRBJ2-7; D is possibly TRBD1 (6 bases). The CDR3 spans 16 residues. Per the germline V gene, CDR1 is LNHNV and CDR2 is YYDKDF (reference sequence). V lost 3 bases and J 5 bases, leaving 20 bases between the germline ends. The CDR3 DNA follows: TGTGCCACCAGCAGTCCCTCCCAGGGGCTTTCCCACGAGCAGTACTTC. This gives the protein CATSSPSQGLSHEQYF.

The chain joins TRBV9 to TRBJ1-2; 8 bases match TRBD1. Germline-derived CDR1 and CDR2 are SGDLS and YYNGEE. V trimming: 5 bases; J trimming: 3 bases; junction bases outside the gene matches: 9. This CDR3 has 15 amino acids. The DNA for the CDR3 is TGTGCCAGCAGTGCCGCACTGACAGGGGACTATGGCTACACCTTC. It is translated as CASSAALTGDYGYTF.

In its sample, this clone was seen once. The junction differs from germline at one of its ends, possibly a read error. The chain uses TRBV7-3 and TRBJ1-1; possibly TRBD1 for D (5 bases). This CDR3 has 13 residues. Germline V gene data show CDR1 as SGHTA and CDR2 as FQGTGA. CDR3 in DNA: TGTGCCAGCAGTCCGATGGGGGGAACTGACGCTTTCTTT. Translation: CASSPMGGTDAFF.

The gene calls are TRBV6-6 and TRBJ1-2; a possible D gene is TRBD1 (6 bases). There are 14 residues in the CDR3. Germline loops: CDR1 MNHNY, CDR2 SVGAGI (reference sequence). The germline V and J ends were trimmed by 4 bases and 0 bases, with 9 bases remaining between them. The CDR3 region is CASSLQGANYGYTF. CDR3 in DNA: TGTGCCAGCAGTTTACAGGGAGCTAACTATGGCTACACCTTC.

The chain recombines TRBV7-2 with TRBJ2-1; D is ambiguous. V lost 6 bases to trimming and J lost 1 base, with 13 bases between them. Germline values: CDR1 SGHTA, CDR2 FQGNSA. CDR3 length equals 15 residues. The CDR3 reads CASRDHVGSYNEQFF. The CDR3 DNA follows: TGTGCCAGCAGGGATCACGTCGGGTCCTACAATGAGCAGTTCTTC. The full variable domain, with the rest looked up from reference TRBV7-2 and TRBJ2-1, is GAGVSQSPSNKVTEKGKDVELRCDPISGHTALYWYRQSLGQGLEFLIYFQGNSAPDKSGLPSDRFSAERTGGSVSTLTIQRTQQEDSAVYLCASRDHVGSYNEQFFGPGTRLTVL.

The chain combines TRBV12-3 or TRBV12-4 with TRBJ1-5; tentatively, D is TRBD1 (5 bases). The CDR3 sequence is 13 residues long. V was cut by 6 bases and J by 6 bases, with 12 bases left in between. CDR3 DNA: TGTGCCAGCAGGGACCTTACAGGTCAGCCCCAGCATTTT. Translation gives CASRDLTGQPQHF.

V gene TRBV5-1 combines with J gene TRBJ2-5, with D maybe TRBD2 (6 bases). V was clipped by 2 bases and J by 5 bases, with 19 bases between them. This CDR3 is built from 16 residues. Germline assignment: CDR1 SGHRS and CDR2 YFSETQ. For the CDR3, the DNA is TGCGCCAGCAGCTTAGGTGTCCAGCAGGGAGGTGAGACCCAGTACTTC. It encodes CASSLGVQQGGETQYF.

About this clone itself: The same CDR3 can be traced to other DNA sequences in this sample. The chain links TRBV5-1 to TRBJ1-1; 7 positions agree with TRBD1. This CDR3 is 14 amino acids long. Germline CDR1 and CDR2: SGHRS and YFSETQ. V gave up 0 bases and J gave up 6 bases; unmatched junction bases: 5. CDR3 residues: CASSLGTGEAEAFF. The CDR3 nucleotides are TGCGCCAGCAGCTTGGGGACAGGCGAGGCTGAAGCTTTCTTT.

The chain uses TRBV7-3 and TRBJ1-6; TRBD1 agrees at 7 bases. Germline-derived CDR1 and CDR2 are SGHTA and FQGTGA. The J segment lost 8 bases and the V segment lost 4 bases, leaving 5 bases of the junction unmatched. The CDR3 runs 14 residues. The CDR3 DNA follows: TGTGCCAGCAGCTCGCAGGGGGGCCATTCACCCCTCCACTTT. It yields the protein CASSSQGGHSPLHF.

This sequence joins TRBV29-1 and TRBJ1-2; 8 nucleotides line up with TRBD1. J was trimmed by 2 bases and V by 5 bases; bases with no gene match: 7. The CDR3 totals 14 residues. Germline V gene sequence: CDR1 SQVTM, CDR2 ANQGSEA. CDR3 loop: CSVTGQEENYGYTF. CDR3 bases: TGCAGCGTTACGGGACAGGAAGAGAACTATGGCTACACCTTC.

This clone has just a few counts. This chain joins TRBV7-2 and TRBJ1-4; TRBD1 matches at 8 bases. V lost 6 bases and J lost 4; bases outside the gene matches: 4. CDR1 SGHTA and CDR2 FQGNSA come from the germline V gene. The CDR3 has 14 residues. CDR3 sequence reads: CASSIDRGNEKLFF. The CDR3 region has the DNA TGTGCCAGCAGTATCGACAGGGGTAATGAAAAACTGTTTTTT.

There are a few counts of this clone. The same CDR3 can be traced to other DNA sequences in this sample. The chain couples TRBV5-4 to TRBJ2-1; D not certain. Between the trimmed V and J ends, which lost 0 bases and 1 base, there was a span of 2 bases. CDR3 length: 13 residues. Germline loops: CDR1 SGHNT, CDR2 YYREEE (reference sequence). The CDR3 spells CASSLASYNEQFF. In DNA, the CDR3 is TGTGCCAGCAGCTTGGCTTCCTACAATGAGCAGTTCTTC. Together with reference TRBV5-4 and TRBJ2-1, the CDR3 gives the full variable domain: ETGVTQSPTHLIKTRGQQVTLRCSSQSGHNTVSWYQQALGQGPQFIFQYYREEENGRGNFPPRFSGLQFPNYSSELNVNALELDDSALYLCASSLASYNEQFFGPGTRLTVL.

The chain combines TRBV19 with TRBJ2-7; weak D call: TRBD1 (5 bases). CDR1 is LNHDA, CDR2 SQIVND, per germline (reference sequence). The ends were cut back, 6 bases at V and 0 bases at J, with 15 bases in the middle. The CDR3 runs 15 residues. The CDR3 loop is CASSRGHKSSYEQYF. CDR3 coding DNA: TGTGCCAGTAGCCGCGGACACAAGAGCTCCTACGAGCAGTACTTC.

As regards this clone: The same CDR3 also results from other DNA sequences found in this sample. This chain uses TRBV6-5 with TRBJ1-5; D possibly corresponds to TRBD1 (5 bases). The CDR3 has 14 amino acids. The germline CDR1 and CDR2 sequences are MNHEY and SVGAGI. The V end lost 0 bases, the J end lost 2 bases, and 5 bases lay between the germline ends. CDR3 DNA sequence: TGTGCCAGCAGTTACTCAGGGGGCAATCAGCCCCAGCATTTT. As protein: CASSYSGGNQPQHF.

This chain connects TRBV27 to TRBJ1-2, with TRBD1 as a possible D gene (5 bases). Germline CDR1 is MNHEY and CDR2 is SMNVEV (reference sequence). The CDR3 extends over 13 amino acids. V lost 6 bases, J lost 8 bases, and 16 bases lay in between. This CDR3 reads CASRSLGGQGYTF. The CDR3 bases are TGTGCCAGCAGATCGCTGGGGGGTCAAGGCTACACCTTC.

This chain links TRBV7-8 with TRBJ1-4, with D tentatively TRBD1 (6 bases). Trimming shortened V by 7 bases and J by 8 bases, and 17 bases separated the two germline ends. This CDR3 contains 14 residues. Germline lookup yields CDR1 SGHVS and CDR2 FQNEAQ. The CDR3: CASNMAGVNEKLFF. Here the CDR3 DNA reads TGTGCCAGCAATATGGCAGGGGTAAACGAAAAACTGTTTTTT.

The rearrangement uses TRBV6-5 and TRBJ1-1; D might be TRBD1 (5 bases). Germline-derived CDR1 and CDR2 are MNHEY and SVGAGI. The CDR3 sequence is 13 residues long. Trimming cost V 8 bases and J 0 bases, with 10 bases left between them. The CDR3, as DNA: TGTGCCAGCGGGGGGAGAATGAACACTGAAGCTTTCTTT. This translates into CASGGRMNTEAFF.

The rearrangement links TRBV10-3 to TRBJ1-2; 7 bases agree with TRBD1. CDR3 size: 13 residues. Germline trimming cut 5 bases from V and 4 bases from J; bases unmatched to any gene: 4. Germline V CDR1 and CDR2: ENHRY, SYGVKD. The CDR3 is CAISPGQFYGYTF. CDR3 nucleotide sequence: TGTGCCATCAGTCCGGGACAGTTCTATGGCTACACCTTC.

As concerns this clone: Its ends do not fully match the called genes, so a read error is possible. CDR3 residues: CASRLAGTGRWMNTEAFF. Written as DNA, the CDR3 is TGCGCCAGCAGGTTGGCAGGGACAGGACGCTGGATGAACACTGAAGCTTTCTTT. The rearrangement links TRBV5-1 to TRBJ1-1; 8 nucleotides line up with TRBD1. The CDR3 runs 18 residues. Germline CDR1 SGHRS, CDR2 YFSETQ. The variable domain in full, completed from reference TRBV5-1 and TRBJ1-1, reads KAGVTQTPRYLIKTRGQQVTLSCSPISGHRSVSWYQQTPGQGLQFLFEYFSETQRNKGNFPGRFSGRQFSNSRSEMNVSTLELGDSALYLCASRLAGTGRWMNTEAFFGQGTRLTVV.

The V call is TRBV6-6, the J call TRBJ1-5, with 7 bases identical to TRBD1. This CDR3 is 14 amino acids long. The trim removed 5 bases at V and 7 bases at J, leaving 8 bases unmatched. CDR1 and CDR2 (germline): MNHNY, SVGAGI (reference sequence). CDR3 residues: CASSSNRGRQPQHF. The CDR3 bases are TGTGCCAGCAGTAGTAACAGGGGTCGGCAGCCCCAGCATTTT.